The clone carrying this T cell receptor beta chain was observed a handful of times. The target antigen is unknown. This sample was taken from a study of CD8 T cells in ankylosing spondylitis. Study results and caveats: What seemed typical of ankylosing spondylitis blood was a TCR beta motif built from several highly homologous variants.

Molecular-barcoded quantitative 5'-RACE produced these TCR beta libraries. TCRdb re-derived calls from the 5' RACE reads in MiXCR, one entry per CDR3 protein. The sample consists of 340,000 or so distinct CDR3 sequences, over 12% of them appearing once. V dropped 2 bases and J dropped 2 bases, with 11 bases sitting between them. Germline loops: CDR1 LGHNA, CDR2 YNFKEQ. This CDR3 comprises 15 residues. This receptor was obtained from a male donor with ankylosing spondylitis or in good health (not recorded which). Sequencing used blood, either unsorted or a sorted T cell fraction (not recorded which). The genes are TRBV4-2 and TRBJ2-3; D not certain. CDR3 loop: CASSQITGFTDTQYF. The CDR3 nucleotides read TGTGCCAGCAGCCAAATAACGGGTTTCACAGATACGCAGTATTTT.